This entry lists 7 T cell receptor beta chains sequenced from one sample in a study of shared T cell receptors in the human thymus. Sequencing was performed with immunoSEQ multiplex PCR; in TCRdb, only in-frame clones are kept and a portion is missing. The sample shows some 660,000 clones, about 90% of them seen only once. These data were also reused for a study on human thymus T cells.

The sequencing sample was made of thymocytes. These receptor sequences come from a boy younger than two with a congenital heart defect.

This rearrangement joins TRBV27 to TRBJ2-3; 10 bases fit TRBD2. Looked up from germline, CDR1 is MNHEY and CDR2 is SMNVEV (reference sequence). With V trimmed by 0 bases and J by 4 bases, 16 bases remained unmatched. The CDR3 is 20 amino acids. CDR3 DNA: TGTGCCAGCAGTTTATCGCCAGGATCGGTTATGGGGACTAGCGCAGATACGCAGTATTTT. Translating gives CASSLSPGSVMGTSADTQYF.

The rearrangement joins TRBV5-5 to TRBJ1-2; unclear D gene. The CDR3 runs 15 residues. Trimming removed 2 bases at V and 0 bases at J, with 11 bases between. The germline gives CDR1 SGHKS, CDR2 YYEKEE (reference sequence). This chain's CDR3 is CASSFGGPTNYGYTF. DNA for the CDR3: TGTGCCAGCAGCTTTGGAGGACCTACTAACTATGGCTACACCTTC.

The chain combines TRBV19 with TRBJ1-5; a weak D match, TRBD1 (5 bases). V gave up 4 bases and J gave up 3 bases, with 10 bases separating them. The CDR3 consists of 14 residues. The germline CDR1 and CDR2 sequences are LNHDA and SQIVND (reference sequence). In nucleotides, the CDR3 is TGTGCCAGTAGTAGCGGGGACTCCAATCAGCCCCAGCATTTT. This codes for CASSSGDSNQPQHF. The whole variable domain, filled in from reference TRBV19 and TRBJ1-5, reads DGGITQSPKYLFRKEGQNVTLSCEQNLNHDAMYWYRQDPGQGLRLIYYSQIVNDFQKGDIAEGYSVSREKKESFPLTVTSAQKNPTAFYLCASSSGDSNQPQHFGDGTRLSIL.

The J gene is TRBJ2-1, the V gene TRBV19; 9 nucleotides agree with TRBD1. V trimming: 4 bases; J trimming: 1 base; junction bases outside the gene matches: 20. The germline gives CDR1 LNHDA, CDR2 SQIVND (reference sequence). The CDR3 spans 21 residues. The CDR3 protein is CASSRPLPTGGGGSSYNEQFF. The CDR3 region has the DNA TGTGCCAGTAGTAGACCCCTTCCTACAGGGGGCGGCGGGAGTTCCTACAATGAGCAGTTCTTC.

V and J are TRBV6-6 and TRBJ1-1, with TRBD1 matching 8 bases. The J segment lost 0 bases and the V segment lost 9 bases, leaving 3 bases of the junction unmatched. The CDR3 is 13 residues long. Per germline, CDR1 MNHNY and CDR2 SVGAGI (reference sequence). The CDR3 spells CARGQGMNTEAFF. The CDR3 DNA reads TGTGCCAGAGGACAGGGAATGAACACTGAAGCTTTCTTT.

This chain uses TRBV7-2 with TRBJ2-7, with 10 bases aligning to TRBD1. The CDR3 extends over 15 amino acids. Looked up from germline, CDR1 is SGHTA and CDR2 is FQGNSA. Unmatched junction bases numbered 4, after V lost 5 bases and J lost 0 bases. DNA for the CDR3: TGTGCCAGCAGCCAAGGGACAGGGGACTCCTACGAGCAGTACTTC. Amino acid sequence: CASSQGTGDSYEQYF.

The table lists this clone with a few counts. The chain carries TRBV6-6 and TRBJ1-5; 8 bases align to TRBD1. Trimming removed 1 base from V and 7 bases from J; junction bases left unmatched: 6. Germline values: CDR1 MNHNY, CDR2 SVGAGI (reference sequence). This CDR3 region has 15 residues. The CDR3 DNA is TGTGCCAGCAGTTACTGCCGACAGGGGCTACAGCCCCAGCATTTT. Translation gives CASSYCRQGLQPQHF.